Following are 30 T cell receptor beta chains from one sample sequenced in a study of cytomegalovirus exposure and HLA in healthy donors. Primers for the PCR totalled 60 Vbeta and 13 Jbeta. Measured with immunoSEQ multiplex PCR; TCRdb has only the in-frame clones, and not every one. The sample lists around 150,000 clones, over 75% occurring once. The material sequenced was PBMCs. Receptor source: a man aged 45-65 years in good health and CMV-seronegative.

The table lists this clone with a count of one. The CDR3 reads CSVDGTGDSYEQYF. In DNA, the CDR3 is TGCAGCGTTGATGGCACAGGGGACTCCTACGAGCAGTACTTC. The rearrangement uses TRBV29-1 and TRBJ2-7, with 7 bases aligning to TRBD1. J gave up 0 bases and V 3 bases, and 5 bases lay outside the gene matches. The CDR3 runs to 14 residues. CDR1 and CDR2 from the germline V gene are SQVTM and ANQGSEA.

This clone was recorded once. The sample holds other DNA sequences that translate to the same CDR3. The CDR3 sequence is CSVAPGNYGYTF. For the CDR3, the DNA is TGCAGCGTCGCGCCGGGGAACTATGGCTACACCTTC. The chain links TRBV29-1 to TRBJ1-2; D is ambiguous. Trimming removed 6 bases from V and 2 bases from J, with 10 bases in between. The CDR3 covers 12 residues. Germline assignment: CDR1 SQVTM and CDR2 ANQGSEA.

This clone was recorded once. This chain uses TRBV5-1 with TRBJ2-5; tentative D call: TRBD2 (6 bases). Trimming removed 5 bases at V and 7 bases at J, with 18 bases between. From germline, CDR1 is SGHRS and CDR2 YFSETQ. The CDR3 loop spans 14 amino acids. The CDR3 reads CASRRDVAGGTQYF. As DNA, the CDR3 is TGCGCCAGCAGGCGGGACGTTGCCGGGGGGACCCAGTACTTC.

This chain links TRBV5-6 with TRBJ1-5; TRBD1 is a possible D gene (6 bases). The CDR3 is 15 residues long. V lost 4 bases, J lost 0 bases, and 11 bases lay in between. Germline CDR1 is SGHDT and CDR2 is YYEEEE. CDR3: CASSLRGASNQPQHF. The CDR3 nucleotides read TGTGCCAGCAGCCTCCGGGGGGCTAGCAATCAGCCCCAGCATTTT.

The chain is built from TRBV6-6 and TRBJ2-7, with D maybe TRBD2 (6 bases). The CDR3 has 14 residues. Trimming took off 7 bases at V and 4 bases at J, with 17 bases between the two ends. Germline V gives CDR1 MNHNY, CDR2 SVGAGI (reference sequence). The CDR3 reads CASKGPGGPYEQYF. The CDR3 DNA reads as TGTGCCAGCAAAGGGCCCGGGGGTCCTTACGAGCAGTACTTC.

This chain joins TRBV30 and TRBJ1-1, with D perhaps TRBD1 (6 bases). Germline V lookup: CDR1 GTSNPN, CDR2 SVGIG (reference sequence). V dropped 1 base and J dropped 3 bases, with 12 bases sitting between them. This CDR3 contains 14 residues. CDR3 nucleotide sequence: TGTGCCTGGAGTGACGGACAGACTTACACTGAAGCTTTCTTT. It specifies CAWSDGQTYTEAFF.

The V gene is TRBV15, the J gene TRBJ1-2, with D perhaps TRBD1 (6 bases). Germline lookup yields CDR1 LNHNV and CDR2 YYDKDF (reference sequence). V was pared by 4 bases and J by 8 bases, with 17 bases between. The CDR3 length is 14 residues. The CDR3 reads CATSTYRAERGYTF. The CDR3 nucleotides are TGTGCCACCAGCACCTACAGGGCGGAAAGGGGCTACACCTTC.

The table lists this clone with a few counts. This chain connects TRBV4-1 to TRBJ2-3; D remains ambiguous. From germline, CDR1 is MGHRA and CDR2 YSYEKL. V shed 0 bases and J shed 0 bases, with 4 bases lying between them. The CDR3 runs to 14 residues. CDR3 sequence reads: CASSQDLSTDTQYF. CDR3 DNA: TGCGCCAGCAGCCAAGACCTTAGCACAGATACGCAGTATTTT.

The chain is built from TRBV29-1 and TRBJ2-5, with TRBD1 matching 11 bases. The CDR3 covers 13 residues. Germline CDR1 is SQVTM and CDR2 is ANQGSEA. J gave up 5 bases and V 7 bases, and 6 bases lay outside the gene matches. This chain's CDR3 is CSGGTGGLETQYF. CDR3 nucleotides: TGCAGCGGAGGGACAGGGGGGTTGGAGACCCAGTACTTC.

The chain's CDR3 is CASSLMTGGYEQYF. Here the CDR3 DNA reads TGCGCCAGCAGCCTGATGACAGGGGGCTACGAGCAGTACTTC. V and J are TRBV4-1 and TRBJ2-7; TRBD1 aligns across 9 bases. Germline-derived CDR1 and CDR2 are MGHRA and YSYEKL. This CDR3 has 14 residues. With V trimmed by 4 bases and J by 3 bases, 4 bases remained unmatched.

The chain combines TRBV28 with TRBJ1-1; possible D gene TRBD1, 5 bases. CDR3 size: 13 residues. Trimming stripped 4 bases from V and 3 bases from J, with 9 bases between. Per the germline V gene, CDR1 is MDHEN and CDR2 is SYDVKM. As DNA, the CDR3 is TGTGCCAGCAGTTCGGGGGTGTACACTGAAGCTTTCTTT. The encoded protein is CASSSGVYTEAFF.

V is TRBV19 and J is TRBJ1-2; TRBD1 agrees at 7 bases. Per germline, CDR1 LNHDA and CDR2 SQIVND (reference sequence). V was clipped by 4 bases and J by 6 bases; unmatched bases: 11. The CDR3 sequence is 15 residues long. The CDR3 DNA follows: TGTGCCAGTAGTAGTAGACAGGGACCTATCCATGGCTACACCTTC. This translates into CASSSRQGPIHGYTF.

The chain employs TRBV6-5 and TRBJ2-7; D may be TRBD2 (6 bases). This CDR3 contains 14 residues. Looked up from germline, CDR1 is MNHEY and CDR2 is SVGAGI. Trimming removed 2 bases at V and 6 bases at J, with 14 bases between. The CDR3 DNA follows: TGTGCCAGCAGTTACGGTCGGGGGACTCGCGAGCAGTACTTC. Protein sequence: CASSYGRGTREQYF.

The gene calls are TRBV7-2 and TRBJ2-4; the match to TRBD1 covers 9 bases. The V gene's germline CDR1 is SGHTA and CDR2 FQGNSA. With 6 bases clipped from V and 6 bases from J, the junction kept 6 bases outside the gene matches. The CDR3 extends over 14 amino acids. The CDR3 here is CASSTRDRANIQYF. The CDR3 DNA sequence: TGTGCCAGCAGTACAAGGGACAGGGCAAACATTCAGTACTTC. The full variable domain, its missing parts supplied by reference TRBV7-2 and TRBJ2-4, is GAGVSQSPSNKVTEKGKDVELRCDPISGHTALYWYRQSLGQGLEFLIYFQGNSAPDKSGLPSDRFSAERTGGSVSTLTIQRTQQEDSAVYLCASSTRDRANIQYFGAGTRLSVL.

This clone has only a few counts. The rearrangement joins TRBV19 to TRBJ1-2; no firm D call. This CDR3 contains 17 residues. The germline V and J ends were trimmed by 2 bases and 4 bases, with 20 bases remaining between them. CDR1 LNHDA and CDR2 SQIVND come from the germline V gene (reference sequence). This CDR3 is CASSIPVVGDGSYGYTF. The DNA of the CDR3 is TGTGCCAGTAGTATACCGGTCGTCGGAGACGGCAGCTATGGCTACACCTTC.

The chain is built from TRBV5-1 and TRBJ2-7, with TRBD2 as a possible D gene (6 bases). The V gene's germline CDR1 is SGHRS and CDR2 YFSETQ. Trimming took off 1 base at V and 0 bases at J, with 11 bases between the two ends. There are 15 residues in the CDR3. The CDR3 reads CASSLFSGFSYEQYF. The CDR3 bases are TGCGCCAGCAGCTTGTTTAGCGGTTTCTCCTACGAGCAGTACTTC.

The CDR3 region is CASSLAQGNTIYF. The DNA of the CDR3 is TGTGCCAGTAGTCTCGCCCAGGGAAACACCATATATTTT. J is TRBJ1-3 and V is TRBV19; D gene uncertain. There are 13 residues in the CDR3. Trimming removed 5 bases from V and 4 bases from J, with 9 bases in between. Germline values: CDR1 LNHDA, CDR2 SQIVND (reference sequence).

The chain employs TRBV30 and TRBJ1-2; D ambiguous. The CDR3 length is 14 residues. Trimming took 7 bases from V and 4 from J, leaving 19 bases between them. Looked up from germline, CDR1 is GTSNPN and CDR2 is SVGIG (reference sequence). The CDR3 loop is CASTPASLAYGYTF. CDR3 nucleotide sequence: TGTGCCTCCACCCCGGCCAGCTTAGCCTATGGCTACACCTTC.

This chain uses TRBV27 with TRBJ2-7; a weak D match, TRBD2 (5 bases). Between the trimmed V and J ends, which lost 2 bases and 6 bases, there was a span of 11 bases. Germline V gives CDR1 MNHEY, CDR2 SMNVEV (reference sequence). This CDR3 has 13 amino acids. This chain's CDR3 is CASSLKLVGEQYF. The CDR3 DNA follows: TGTGCCAGCAGTTTAAAACTAGTGGGCGAGCAGTACTTC.

This clone was seen a handful of times. The J gene is TRBJ2-7, the V gene TRBV27; weak D call: TRBD1 (6 bases). This CDR3 is 13 amino acids long. Trimming left V 6 bases short and J 0 bases short, with 9 bases between. Germline V gives CDR1 MNHEY, CDR2 SMNVEV (reference sequence). The CDR3 DNA sequence: TGTGCCAGCAGCTACAGGGACTCCTACGAGCAGTACTTC. Its protein product is CASSYRDSYEQYF.

This chain joins TRBV7-2 and TRBJ2-7; 9 bases are shared with TRBD2. The CDR3 sequence is 14 residues long. The germline CDR1 and CDR2 sequences are SGHTA and FQGNSA. V gave up 4 bases and J gave up 4 bases; unmatched junction bases: 5. The CDR3: CASSSQAGGYEQYF. CDR3 nucleotide sequence: TGTGCCAGCAGCTCACAAGCGGGGGGTTACGAGCAGTACTTC.

V usage is TRBV6-6 and J usage is TRBJ1-2; 7 positions agree with TRBD1. J gave up 6 bases and V 0 bases, and 4 bases lay outside the gene matches. CDR1 is MNHNY, CDR2 SVGAGI, per germline (reference sequence). The length of the CDR3 is 14 residues. CDR3 DNA: TGTGCCAGCAGTTACTCGATAGGGGGCGATGGCTACACCTTC. This sequence encodes CASSYSIGGDGYTF.

This sequence joins TRBV5-4 and TRBJ2-7; no clear D. CDR1 and CDR2 (germline): SGHNT, YYREEE (reference sequence). CDR3 size: 11 residues. V was cut by 2 bases and J by 4 bases, with 4 bases left in between. The CDR3 coding sequence is TGTGCCAGCAGCTTCCAATACGAGCAGTACTTC. This gives the protein CASSFQYEQYF.

This chain links TRBV5-1 with TRBJ2-7, with TRBD1 matching over 8 bases. Germline V CDR1 and CDR2: SGHRS, YFSETQ. This CDR3 is 16 amino acids long. The trim removed 5 bases at V and 0 bases at J, leaving 10 bases unmatched. The CDR3 is CASSMDRTGNSYEQYF. The CDR3 nucleotides are TGCGCCAGCAGTATGGACCGGACAGGGAACTCCTACGAGCAGTACTTC.

DNA for the CDR3: TGTGCCAGCAGCCGAGGGACTAGCGGGGGCAATGAGCAGTTCTTC. As protein: CASSRGTSGGNEQFF. The chain carries TRBV5-8 and TRBJ2-1; 14 bases are shared with TRBD2. V lost 4 bases to trimming and J lost 6 bases; unmatched junction nucleotides: 3. The CDR3 length is 15 residues. CDR1 and CDR2 (germline): SGHTS, YDEGEE. Filled out from reference TRBV5-8 and TRBJ2-1, the complete variable domain reads EAGVTQSPTHLIKTRGQQATLRCSPISGHTSVYWYQQALGLGLQFLLWYDEGEERNRGNFPPRFSGRQFPNYSSELNVNALELEDSALYLCASSRGTSGGNEQFFGPGTRLTVL.

This sequence joins TRBV11-3 and TRBJ1-3; possible D gene TRBD1, 6 bases. The germline V gene has CDR1 SGHNT and CDR2 YENEEA. V was cut by 4 bases and J by 0 bases, with 10 bases left in between. There are 15 residues in the CDR3. The CDR3 DNA is TGTGCCAGCAGCTACAGGGCGAGCTCTGGAAACACCATATATTTT. Translating gives CASSYRASSGNTIYF.

The chain links TRBV5-6 to TRBJ1-5; 7 bases are shared with TRBD1. The germline CDR1 and CDR2 sequences are SGHDT and YYEEEE. The V gene end was trimmed by 4 bases and the J gene end by 0 bases; junction bases not matched to a gene: 7. The CDR3 is 16 residues long. This CDR3 reads CASSPGTANSNQPQHF. CDR3 nucleotides: TGTGCCAGCAGCCCCGGGACAGCAAATAGCAATCAGCCCCAGCATTTT. Supplemented by reference TRBV5-6 and TRBJ1-5, the full variable domain reads DAGVTQSPTHLIKTRGQQVTLRCSPKSGHDTVSWYQQALGQGPQFIFQYYEEEERQRGNFPDRFSGHQFPNYSSELNVNALLLGDSALYLCASSPGTANSNQPQHFGDGTRLSIL.

The chain carries TRBV28 and TRBJ1-6, with D perhaps TRBD1 (6 bases). With 3 bases removed from V and 12 bases from J, the gap between germline ends came to 18 bases. The CDR3 covers 15 residues. Germline V lookup: CDR1 MDHEN, CDR2 SYDVKM. CDR3 protein: CASSLGQGFRGPLHF. CDR3 DNA sequence: TGTGCCAGCAGTTTGGGTCAGGGGTTTCGGGGACCCCTCCACTTT.

The rearrangement uses TRBV5-1 and TRBJ1-2, with 8 bases identical to TRBD1. This CDR3 comprises 16 residues. Trimming took 0 bases from V and 2 from J; bases not matched to a gene: 6. CDR1 and CDR2 from the germline V gene are SGHRS and YFSETQ. In DNA form, the CDR3 reads TGCGCCAGCAGCTTGGTGGGACAGGTGACGAACTATGGCTACACCTTC. It codes for CASSLVGQVTNYGYTF.

V is TRBV7-6 and J is TRBJ2-3, with 8 bases that match TRBD2. Losses at the gene ends were 2 bases for V and 6 bases for J; bases not matched to a gene: 7. Germline V gene sequence: CDR1 SGHVS, CDR2 FNYEAQ. This CDR3 region has 15 residues. The CDR3, as DNA: TGTGCCAGCAGCTTAAACGGGAGGGCCGAGGATACGCAGTATTTT. Protein sequence: CASSLNGRAEDTQYF.